This T cell receptor beta chain was captured in a study of blood T cells in healthy people across ages. Sample-barcoded 5' priming and a J-beta primer mix drove a second PCR of about 7 to 12 cycles. A template-switch adaptor that had 12 random nucleotides put a tag on each cDNA molecule. TCRdb recomputed calls from the 5' RACE reads with MiXCR, one row per CDR3 protein. Of 1.2 million to 1.5 million distinct CDR3 sequences in the sample, 59% were seen once. Note on this clonotype: Its target is not known.

The CDR3 loop spans 14 amino acids. Trimming shortened V by 5 bases and J by 9 bases, and 17 bases separated the two germline ends. Germline V gene data show CDR1 as SEHNR and CDR2 as FQNEAQ (reference sequence). Findings and caveats of the study: The study found TCR beta diversity correlated strongly with naive T cell percentage. PBMCs were not sorted, which prevented a conclusive comparison of naive versus antigen-experienced cells.

This sequence joins TRBV7-9 and TRBJ2-1; D not resolved. Sequenced input: blood. This TCR was recovered from a man aged 18 to 30 in good health. The CDR3 bases are TGTGCCAGCAGCCCCCGAGACCTTGCCAGTGAGCAGTTCTTC. Translating it yields CASSPRDLASEQFF.